Listed here are 27 T cell receptor beta chains from one sample, sequenced in a study of T cells in Graves' hyperthyroidism and ophthalmopathy. Amplification yielded TCR beta CDR3 regions, with RNA transcripts as the source. First-round RT-PCR of the TCR CDR3 relied on the HTBI primer set. TCRdb ran MiXCR on the multiplex PCR reads and lists one entry per CDR3 protein. The data contain hundreds of thousands of distinct CDR3 sequences, roughly 40% of them singletons. The specimen sequenced was blood. These receptors were obtained from a man aged 18-30 years with Graves' hyperthyroidism.

The J gene is TRBJ1-1, the V gene TRBV7-2; D may be TRBD1 (6 bases). CDR1 is SGHTA and CDR2 is FQGNSA in the germline V gene. V lost 3 bases, J lost 3 bases, and 17 bases lay in between. The CDR3 consists of 16 residues. This CDR3 is CASSLAGVGGYTEAFF. The DNA for the CDR3 is TGTGCCAGCAGCTTGGCAGGGGTAGGGGGTTACACTGAAGCTTTCTTT.

This clonotype was seen at least ten times. The chain has TRBV24-1 and TRBJ1-4, with a possible D match to TRBD1 (5 bases). V lost 4 bases, J lost 8 bases, and 16 bases lay in between. Germline V gene data show CDR1 as KGHDR and CDR2 as SFDVKD. The CDR3 extends over 15 amino acids. This CDR3 is CATSDSGQTEEKLFF. The CDR3 DNA reads TGTGCCACCAGTGACTCCGGCCAGACAGAAGAAAAACTGTTTTTT.

In this sample, this clonotype turned up many times. V usage is TRBV29-1 and J usage is TRBJ1-1; possible D gene TRBD1, 5 bases. The CDR3 contains 11 residues. The germline V and J ends were trimmed by 5 bases and 8 bases, with 12 bases remaining between them. Germline values: CDR1 SQVTM, CDR2 ANQGSEA. In DNA, the CDR3 is TGCAGCGTTATTGGGGACCGCGAAGCTTTCTTT. As protein: CSVIGDREAFF.

This clonotype has a handful of counts. Just one base apart from a much larger clone, this may be a read error. The V call is TRBV10-3, the J call TRBJ2-5; tentatively, D is TRBD1 or TRBD2 (5 bases each). From germline, CDR1 is ENHRY and CDR2 SYGVKD. V was cut by 11 bases and J by 2 bases, with 12 bases left in between. There are 12 residues in the CDR3. CDR3 residues: CASRDLQETQYF. For the CDR3, the DNA is TGTGCCTCCCGGGACCTTCAAGAGACCCAGTACTTC.

This clonotype appeared many times. The V gene is TRBV20-1, the J gene TRBJ1-2; 7 positions match TRBD1. Germline V gives CDR1 DFQATT, CDR2 SNEGSKA (reference sequence). CDR3 length: 12 amino acids. The V and J ends lost 5 bases and 8 bases, in that order; junction bases with no gene match: 8. CDR3 bases: TGCAGTGCTCCACAGGGGAGTAGGGGCTACACCTTC. This codes for CSAPQGSRGYTF.

The chain is built from TRBV2 and TRBJ1-3; D is ambiguous. V dropped 6 bases and J dropped 0 bases, with 9 bases sitting between them. Germline V gene sequence: CDR1 SNHLY, CDR2 FYNNEI. This CDR3 has 14 amino acids. CDR3 DNA sequence: TGTGCCAGCAGCGGAGCGGACTCTGGAAACACCATATATTTT. Residues: CASSGADSGNTIYF.

This clonotype was counted once. The chain joins TRBV7-9 to TRBJ2-7, with a weak D call TRBD2 (6 bases). The CDR3 is made up of 17 amino acids. V lost 6 bases to trimming and J lost 3 bases, with 24 bases between them. Germline loops: CDR1 SEHNR, CDR2 FQNEAQ (reference sequence). The CDR3 protein is CASSSLPGTWGDYEQYF. CDR3 DNA sequence: TGTGCCAGCAGTTCCCTCCCGGGCACTTGGGGGGACTACGAGCAGTACTTC.

This clonotype occurred once. The chain couples TRBV19 to TRBJ1-1, with unresolved D. Germline V gene data show CDR1 as LNHDA and CDR2 as SQIVND (reference sequence). The CDR3 covers 13 residues. Trimming shortened V by 8 bases and J by 1 base, and 11 bases separated the two germline ends. The CDR3 reads CASCNDGNTEAFF. The CDR3, as DNA: TGTGCCAGTTGTAACGACGGGAACACTGAAGCTTTCTTT.

This clonotype has a count of ten or more. The chain joins TRBV10-3 to TRBJ2-7; either TRBD1 or TRBD2 may fit D (5 bases each). The V gene lost 10 bases and the J gene lost 5 bases, with 18 bases spanning the gap. The germline gives CDR1 ENHRY, CDR2 SYGVKD. The CDR3 length is 13 residues. The CDR3 loop is CATAAGPEDEQYF. The CDR3 nucleotides read TGTGCCACCGCAGCAGGGCCGGAGGACGAGCAGTACTTC.

Points on this clonotype: The junction and the germline gene differ at one end; a read error may be behind it. The chain has TRBV5-1 and TRBJ1-1, with TRBD1 matching over 7 bases. The germline CDR1 and CDR2 sequences are SGHRS and YFSETQ. The length of the CDR3 is 11 residues. The CDR3 region is CASSQGDEAFF. CDR3 nucleotides: TGTGCCAGCAGCCAGGGGGATGAAGCTTTCTTT.

This clonotype was detected many times. The chain carries TRBV10-3 and TRBJ1-3; D is perhaps TRBD1 (6 bases). V was shortened by 8 bases and J by 0 bases, with 8 bases between the two germline ends. Germline assignment: CDR1 ENHRY and CDR2 SYGVKD. The CDR3 runs to 13 residues. The CDR3 loop reads CAIRTASGNTIYF. The CDR3 DNA reads as TGTGCCATCCGGACAGCCTCTGGAAACACCATATATTTT.

About this clonotype: This may come from a read error, since a much larger clone is one base off. CDR3 coding DNA: TGCAGTGCTAAGTCCTATGAAGCTTTCTTT. It encodes CSAKSYEAFF. The chain employs TRBV20-1 and TRBJ1-1; D unclear. The length of the CDR3 is 10 residues. CDR1 and CDR2 (germline): DFQATT, SNEGSKA (reference sequence). Trimming shortened V by 4 bases and J by 7 bases, and 7 bases separated the two germline ends.

Comment on this clonotype: A read error may be the cause here, since a much bigger clone is one base away. The chain joins TRBV19 to TRBJ1-2; D gene unclear. V was clipped by 1 base and J by 13 bases, with 13 bases between them. Germline CDR1 LNHDA, CDR2 SQIVND (reference sequence). The CDR3 totals 12 residues. Here the CDR3 reads CASSIGEGLGTF. In DNA form, the CDR3 reads TGTGCCAGTAGTATAGGAGAGGGCTTGGGCACCTTC.

This clonotype was detected many times. The chain uses TRBV20-1 and TRBJ1-1; D not certain. Germline CDR1 DFQATT, CDR2 SNEGSKA (reference sequence). The V gene lost 2 bases and the J gene lost 0 bases, with 13 bases spanning the gap. CDR3 length equals 15 residues. CDR3 bases: TGCAGTGCTAGACAGTCAGGATCCCTGAACACTGAAGCTTTCTTT. Protein: CSARQSGSLNTEAFF.

This clonotype was counted many times. The V gene is TRBV24-1, the J gene TRBJ1-6; perhaps TRBD1 as D (6 bases). Germline V CDR1 and CDR2: KGHDR, SFDVKD. The CDR3 has 15 residues. The ends were cut back, 3 bases at V and 7 bases at J, with 12 bases in the middle. The CDR3 loop is CATSDPGHTNSPLHF. CDR3 nucleotide sequence: TGTGCCACCAGTGATCCGGGACACACAAATTCACCCCTCCACTTT.

Concerning this clonotype itself: A read error may be the cause here, since a much bigger clone is one base away. This chain uses TRBV20-1 with TRBJ2-7; no clear D. Trimming pared 3 bases from V and 0 bases from J, leaving 6 bases between. Germline CDR1 reads DFQATT; CDR2 reads SNEGSKA (reference sequence). The CDR3 is made up of 12 amino acids. The CDR3: CSASEASYEQYF. The CDR3 DNA reads as TGCAGTGCTAGCGAGGCCTCCTACGAGCAGTACTTC.

This chain joins TRBV5-1 and TRBJ2-5; 7 bases are shared with TRBD1. This CDR3 comprises 17 residues. The J segment lost 4 bases and the V segment lost 3 bases, leaving 15 bases of the junction unmatched. Germline V gene sequence: CDR1 SGHRS, CDR2 YFSETQ. CDR3 loop: CASSSFPLRQGAETQYF. The CDR3 DNA reads TGCGCCAGCAGCTCCTTCCCCCTCCGACAGGGAGCAGAGACCCAGTACTTC.

In this sample, this clonotype turned up a few times. This rearrangement joins TRBV14 to TRBJ2-2; 8 nucleotides match TRBD1. The CDR3 extends over 19 amino acids. Germline CDR1 SGHDN, CDR2 FVKESK. V dropped 0 bases and J dropped 3; count of bases not matched to a gene: 12. The CDR3 sequence: CASSQEFNGQGVYTGELFF. The CDR3 bases are TGTGCCAGCAGCCAAGAATTCAATGGACAGGGTGTGTACACCGGGGAGCTGTTTTTT.

Many counts were recorded for this clonotype. The V call is TRBV7-9, the J call TRBJ1-4; tentatively, D is TRBD1 (6 bases). The CDR3 contains 14 residues. Trimming took off 5 bases at V and 8 bases at J, with 15 bases between the two ends. The germline CDR1 and CDR2 sequences are SEHNR and FQNEAQ (reference sequence). The chain's CDR3 is CASSLQGEGEKLFF. The DNA of the CDR3 is TGTGCCAGCAGCCTACAGGGAGAGGGAGAAAAACTGTTTTTT.

J is TRBJ2-7 and V is TRBV6-5; D remains ambiguous. This CDR3 contains 14 residues. V gave up 0 bases and J gave up 7 bases, with 13 bases separating them. CDR1 is MNHEY, CDR2 SVGAGI, per germline. The CDR3 is CASSYSDRPKEQYF. In nucleotides, the CDR3 is TGTGCCAGCAGTTACTCGGACCGCCCTAAAGAGCAGTACTTC.

The chain joins TRBV12-3 or TRBV12-4 to TRBJ1-4, with TRBD1 identical over 10 bases. J was trimmed by 6 bases and V by 2 bases; bases with no gene match: 3. This CDR3 has 15 residues. CDR3 sequence (DNA): TGTGCCAGCAGTTTACTGGGGACAGGGGATGAAAAACTGTTTTTT. Its translation: CASSLLGTGDEKLFF.

Many counts were recorded for this clonotype. CDR3 amino acids: CATSRDKGTGEQYF. In nucleotides, the CDR3 is TGTGCCACCAGCAGAGATAAGGGGACGGGCGAGCAGTACTTC. This chain links TRBV15 with TRBJ2-7, with D perhaps being TRBD1 or TRBD2 (5 bases each). The CDR3 spans 14 residues. Trimming removed 0 bases from V and 6 bases from J, with 12 bases in between. Germline V gene lookup returns CDR1 LNHNV and CDR2 YYDKDF (reference sequence).

This clonotype was observed once. A clone one base away is much larger, so this may be a read error. The chain employs TRBV10-3 and TRBJ1-1; D is ambiguous. The germline CDR1 and CDR2 sequences are ENHRY and SYGVKD. The ends were cut back, 10 bases at V and 4 bases at J, with 10 bases in the middle. The CDR3 sequence is 11 residues long. The CDR3 region is CASERVTEAFF. The DNA of the CDR3 is TGTGCCAGCGAAAGGGTCACTGAAGCTTTCTTT.

This rearrangement joins TRBV30 to TRBJ2-5, with 8 positions matching TRBD2. Per germline, CDR1 GTSNPN and CDR2 SVGIG (reference sequence). J was trimmed by 5 bases and V by 0 bases; bases with no gene match: 8. The CDR3 is made up of 15 amino acids. In DNA, the CDR3 is TGTGCCTGGAGTGTCGGGGGGGCGCTCGATGAGACCCAGTACTTC. Amino acid sequence: CAWSVGGALDETQYF.

This chain links TRBV20-1 with TRBJ2-7; D is tentatively TRBD1 or TRBD2 (5 bases each). Per germline, CDR1 DFQATT and CDR2 SNEGSKA (reference sequence). This CDR3 comprises 15 residues. Trimming cost V 1 base and J 2 bases, with 15 bases left between them. The CDR3 bases are TGCAGTGCTAGAGGGGCTCGGGGCTCCACCTACGAGCAGTACTTC. Encoded protein: CSARGARGSTYEQYF.

The chain carries TRBV7-8 and TRBJ2-5, with 11 bases fitting TRBD2. The CDR3 has 17 amino acids. Germline V gene sequence: CDR1 SGHVS, CDR2 FQNEAQ. The V gene end was trimmed by 3 bases and the J gene end by 4 bases; junction bases not matched to a gene: 10. The CDR3 region is CASSLGIPLAGAETQYF. The CDR3 nucleotides are TGTGCCAGCAGCTTGGGAATTCCACTAGCGGGGGCAGAGACCCAGTACTTC.

On this clonotype: A much larger clone lies a single base off, so this may be a read error. The V gene is TRBV15, the J gene TRBJ2-5; D is perhaps TRBD1 (6 bases). V was shortened by 0 bases and J by 4 bases, with 12 bases between the two germline ends. The CDR3 totals 15 residues. Germline V gives CDR1 LNHNV, CDR2 YYDKDF (reference sequence). This CDR3 reads CATSRDQGTGETQYF. The CDR3 coding sequence is TGTGCCACCAGCAGAGATCAGGGGACGGGAGAGACCCAGTACTTC.